Below are 30 T cell receptor beta chains sequenced from a single sample in a study of T cell responses to AZD1222 COVID-19 vaccine (dated by TCRdb to the early 2020s). Receptor amplification or capture employed the immunoSEQ multiplex PCR assay. Not all clones reach the TCRdb copy of this immuneACCESS table, which keeps in-frame sequences only. Checked studies attribute under half of the gap to unresolved V genes and leave the rest unexplained. Counted in this sample were roughly 130,000 clones; 75% to 90% of them appeared once. The ten top clones hold over 1.2% of the sample. The time point label corresponds to: baseline before first vaccination. The sequences come from peripheral blood, collected on day 0 of AZD1222 vaccination. The receptors stem from an adult in good health.

This chain uses TRBV4-1 with TRBJ1-2; D gene uncertain. This CDR3 is 14 amino acids long. Germline V lookup: CDR1 MGHRA, CDR2 YSYEKL. The ends were cut back, 0 bases at V and 8 bases at J, with 13 bases in the middle. Here the CDR3 reads CASSQDWVPGGYTF. The CDR3 nucleotides read TGCGCCAGCAGCCAAGATTGGGTACCCGGCGGCTACACCTTC.

The V and J genes are TRBV6-5 and TRBJ2-7, with D perhaps assigned TRBD1 or TRBD2 (5 bases each). The germline CDR1 and CDR2 sequences are MNHEY and SVGAGI. The V gene lost 7 bases and the J gene lost 5 bases, with 15 bases spanning the gap. The CDR3 contains 13 residues. CDR3 in amino acids: CASNSPGADEQYF. The DNA for the CDR3 is TGTGCCAGCAATTCCCCCGGGGCCGACGAGCAGTACTTC.

A single count supports this clone. This chain links TRBV24-1 with TRBJ2-7, with D perhaps TRBD1 (5 bases). This CDR3 has 14 residues. Germline V gives CDR1 KGHDR, CDR2 SFDVKD. Trimming cost V 8 bases and J 0 bases, with 13 bases left between them. CDR3 in amino acids: CATNSLDISYEQYF. The CDR3 nucleotides are TGTGCCACCAACTCGCTGGACATCTCCTACGAGCAGTACTTC.

The gene calls are TRBV4-1 and TRBJ2-3; 11 bases are a match to TRBD2. The CDR3 runs 16 residues. Unmatched junction bases numbered 8, after V lost 0 bases and J lost 9 bases. The V gene's germline CDR1 is MGHRA and CDR2 YSYEKL. The CDR3, as DNA: TGCGCCAGCAGCCAAGAGGGGACTAGCGGTGGAACGACGCAGTATTTT. Translation: CASSQEGTSGGTTQYF.

This chain uses TRBV11-3 with TRBJ1-1; unclear D gene. The CDR3 totals 14 residues. Between the trimmed V and J ends, which lost 4 bases and 7 bases, there was a span of 16 bases. Germline CDR1 is SGHNT and CDR2 is YENEEA. For the CDR3, the DNA is TGTGCCAGCAGCTCGGCTCTGCGTGAGGATGAAGCTTTCTTT. This encodes CASSSALREDEAFF.

This clone has a single count. V gene TRBV10-3 combines with J gene TRBJ2-7, with TRBD1 matching over 10 bases. V lost 11 bases and J lost 9; bases outside the gene matches: 16. Germline V gene data show CDR1 as ENHRY and CDR2 as SYGVKD. The CDR3 sequence is 14 residues long. The CDR3 DNA reads as TGTGCCGTACAAACCGGGACAGGGGTCTCAGGGCAGTACTTC. Its translation: CAVQTGTGVSGQYF.

This clone appeared a few times. This sequence joins TRBV7-9 and TRBJ2-7; D is unclear. The germline V gene encodes CDR1 SEHNR and CDR2 FQNEAQ (reference sequence). Trimming took off 5 bases at V and 7 bases at J, with 21 bases between the two ends. This CDR3 spans 15 amino acids. CDR3 bases: TGTGCCAGCAGCGAATTTGTGGGATCCGCTGAAGAGCAGTACTTC. It is translated as CASSEFVGSAEEQYF.

This rearrangement joins TRBV10-1 to TRBJ1-5; D unresolved. Germline V gene lookup returns CDR1 WNHNN and CDR2 SYGVQD (reference sequence). The V and J ends lost 6 bases and 3 bases respectively, with 9 bases between them. This CDR3 has 13 residues. CDR3 nucleotides: TGCGCCAGCAGGGCCTACGACAATCAGCCCCAGCATTTT. Protein product: CASRAYDNQPQHF.

A word on this clone: Germline is not matched at one junction end, which may reflect a read error. This CDR3 reads CAWGTGLF. CDR3 DNA: TGTGCCTGGGGGACAGGGCTTTTT. This chain connects TRBV30 to TRBJ1-1, with TRBD1 matching 9 bases. Germline-derived CDR1 and CDR2 are GTSNPN and SVGIG (reference sequence). This CDR3 is built from 8 residues. Full variable domain (outside the CDR3, taken from reference TRBV30 and TRBJ1-1): SQTIHQWPATLVQPVGSPLSLECTVEGTSNPNLYWYRQAAGRGLQLLFYSVGIGQISSEVPQNLSASRPQDRQFILSSKKLLLSDSGFYLCAWGTGLFGQGTRLTVV.

The rearrangement joins TRBV28 to TRBJ2-5, with D tentatively TRBD2 (6 bases). Deletions cut 7 bases from V and 2 bases from J, with 20 bases between. Looked up from germline, CDR1 is MDHEN and CDR2 is SYDVKM. The CDR3 has 16 residues. In nucleotides, the CDR3 is TGTGCCAGCACCCCAGGTGGCGGGGCCGCACAAGAGACCCAGTACTTC. Protein product: CASTPGGGAAQETQYF.

This rearrangement joins TRBV3-1 (or the pseudogene TRBV3-2) to TRBJ2-2; D uncertain. CDR3 size: 14 residues. V dropped 0 bases and J dropped 6 bases, with 8 bases sitting between them. Per germline, CDR1 LGHDT and CDR2 YNNKEL (reference sequence). CDR3 sequence reads: CASSQDWQAGELFF. The CDR3 coding sequence is TGTGCCAGCAGCCAAGATTGGCAGGCCGGGGAGCTGTTTTTT.

This chain links TRBV7-9 with TRBJ2-2; D is uncertain. V was pared by 2 bases and J by 7 bases, with 14 bases between. The CDR3 sequence is 15 residues long. CDR1 and CDR2 (germline): SEHNR, FQNEAQ (reference sequence). The CDR3, as DNA: TGTGCCAGCAGCTTACGAGGCCTAGAAATCGGGGAGCTGTTTTTT. It yields the protein CASSLRGLEIGELFF.

The rearrangement joins TRBV2 to TRBJ2-7, with D unresolved. CDR3 length: 11 amino acids. Trimming shortened V by 4 bases and J by 9 bases, and 10 bases separated the two germline ends. From germline, CDR1 is SNHLY and CDR2 FYNNEI. The CDR3 is CASSAQFGQYF. The CDR3 DNA reads as TGTGCCAGCAGTGCCCAATTTGGGCAGTACTTC.

This clone came up a few times. V usage is TRBV28 and J usage is TRBJ1-2; D gene unclear. The CDR3 totals 13 residues. From germline, CDR1 is MDHEN and CDR2 SYDVKM. Trimming shortened V by 4 bases and J by 5 bases, and 11 bases separated the two germline ends. The CDR3 nucleotides are TGTGCCAGCAGTTCGTCGGGCTTATATGGCTACACCTTC. Its protein is CASSSSGLYGYTF.

The J gene is TRBJ1-2, the V gene TRBV5-8, with a tentative D call TRBD1 (5 bases). Trimming shortened V by 0 bases and J by 7 bases, and 10 bases separated the two germline ends. CDR3 length: 13 residues. Germline V gives CDR1 SGHTS, CDR2 YDEGEE. CDR3 residues: CASSLAGGSGYTF. The CDR3 DNA is TGTGCCAGCAGCTTGGCGGGGGGGTCTGGCTACACCTTC.

V usage is TRBV28 and J usage is TRBJ2-5; 7 bases agree with TRBD2. The CDR3 runs 18 residues. From germline, CDR1 is MDHEN and CDR2 SYDVKM. The V segment lost 5 bases and the J segment 7 bases; nucleotides outside the gene matches: 22. This CDR3 reads CASSLPASGATRERTQYF. CDR3 bases: TGTGCCAGCAGTCTCCCGGCCAGCGGGGCCACGAGGGAACGGACCCAGTACTTC.

About this clone itself: The same CDR3 also results from other DNA sequences found in this sample. The rearrangement uses TRBV12-3 or TRBV12-4 and TRBJ1-1, with D possibly matching TRBD1 (6 bases). Between the trimmed V and J ends, which lost 6 bases and 6 bases, there was a span of 11 bases. The CDR3 sequence is 12 residues long. The CDR3 region has the DNA TGTGCCAGCAGCCCAGGGGTCGCTGAAGCTTTCTTT. Translating it yields CASSPGVAEAFF.

This clone was recorded a few times. The chain links TRBV14 to TRBJ1-2; no clear D gene. Germline loops: CDR1 SGHDN, CDR2 FVKESK. The CDR3 runs to 13 residues. Trimming removed 6 bases at V and 2 bases at J, with 10 bases between. The CDR3 region is CASSQSDNYGYTF. The CDR3 DNA reads as TGTGCCAGCAGTCAATCGGACAACTATGGCTACACCTTC.

This chain uses TRBV12-3 or TRBV12-4 with TRBJ1-2; D is possibly TRBD1 (5 bases). Deletions cut 8 bases from V and 4 bases from J, with 8 bases between. This CDR3 contains 11 residues. DNA of the CDR3: TGTGCCAGCGGGGGGGGCTATGGCTACACCTTC. This sequence encodes CASGGGYGYTF.

The CDR3 loop reads CASSYRGNEQFF. In DNA, the CDR3 is TGTGCCAGCAGTTACAGGGGGAATGAGCAGTTCTTC. V is TRBV6-6 and J is TRBJ2-1, with D tentatively TRBD1 (6 bases). Trimming removed 2 bases from V and 7 bases from J, with 6 bases in between. The germline CDR1 and CDR2 sequences are MNHNY and SVGAGI (reference sequence). CDR3 size: 12 residues.

The V gene is TRBV7-6, the J gene TRBJ2-5, with 8 bases aligning to TRBD2. Germline V gives CDR1 SGHVS, CDR2 FNYEAQ. CDR3 length: 16 amino acids. With 5 bases clipped from V and 5 bases from J, the junction kept 13 bases outside the gene matches. CDR3 bases: TGTGCCAGCAGCCCCGCGGGGGGAAGCTTCGGGGAGACCCAGTACTTC. Its protein product is CASSPAGGSFGETQYF.

This clone was counted between two and nine times. The chain couples TRBV4-2 to TRBJ2-5; 9 nucleotides align to TRBD2. CDR1 LGHNA and CDR2 YNFKEQ come from the germline V gene. The J segment lost 0 bases and the V segment lost 0 bases, leaving 8 bases of the junction unmatched. This CDR3 comprises 18 residues. CDR3 in DNA: TGTGCCAGCAGCCAAGATACGGCGGGGGGGAGGTACCAAGAGACCCAGTACTTC. Its protein is CASSQDTAGGRYQETQYF.

The V call is TRBV2, the J call TRBJ1-6; D remains unclear. The CDR3 has 11 residues. Germline V gives CDR1 SNHLY, CDR2 FYNNEI. Trimming shortened V by 3 bases and J by 9 bases, and 3 bases separated the two germline ends. The CDR3 nucleotides read TGTGCCAGCAGTGAGGGTTCACCCCTCCACTTT. Translating it yields CASSEGSPLHF.

The chain employs TRBV14 and TRBJ2-2; 7 positions match TRBD2. V lost 8 bases and J lost 2; bases outside the gene matches: 8. Germline V gene data show CDR1 as SGHDN and CDR2 as FVKESK. The CDR3 has 15 amino acids. The CDR3 sequence is CASRRAGINTGELFF. The CDR3, as DNA: TGTGCCAGCCGACGAGCGGGGATTAACACCGGGGAGCTGTTTTTT.

The J gene is TRBJ1-2, the V gene TRBV27, with a possible D match to TRBD1 (6 bases). Germline V CDR1 and CDR2: MNHEY, SMNVEV (reference sequence). The CDR3 loop spans 15 amino acids. V lost 5 bases and J 0 bases, leaving 13 bases between the germline ends. The CDR3 nucleotides read TGTGCCAGCAGTCCCCGGACAGTGACTAACTATGGCTACACCTTC. This encodes CASSPRTVTNYGYTF.

The chain is built from TRBV10-2 and TRBJ2-3; D not certain. Trimming pared 3 bases from V and 8 bases from J, leaving 6 bases between. The CDR3 contains 11 residues. From germline, CDR1 is WSHSY and CDR2 SAAADI. DNA for the CDR3: TGCGCCAGCAGTGAATTAGGTACGCAGTATTTT. Translated: CASSELGTQYF.

The chain joins TRBV19 to TRBJ2-7; D remains ambiguous. The germline V gene encodes CDR1 LNHDA and CDR2 SQIVND (reference sequence). This CDR3 comprises 16 residues. Trimming took off 5 bases at V and 0 bases at J, with 17 bases between the two ends. This chain's CDR3 is CASSPRTGLTSYEQYF. In DNA, the CDR3 is TGTGCCAGTAGTCCAAGGACCGGATTGACCTCCTACGAGCAGTACTTC.

The chain links TRBV6-5 to TRBJ1-5; D may be TRBD1 (6 bases). The CDR3 is 15 residues long. Between the trimmed V and J ends, which lost 5 bases and 1 base, there was a span of 12 bases. Germline V gene lookup returns CDR1 MNHEY and CDR2 SVGAGI. CDR3 sequence reads: CASSPRTGSNQPQHF. The CDR3 DNA sequence: TGTGCCAGCAGTCCTCGTACAGGGAGCAATCAGCCCCAGCATTTT.

The chain combines TRBV5-4 with TRBJ2-7; 10 nucleotides align to TRBD1. Germline V CDR1 and CDR2: SGHNT, YYREEE (reference sequence). Trimming at V came to 4 bases and at J to 2 bases, leaving 6 bases not matched to a gene. The CDR3 is 15 residues long. The CDR3 is CASSRAGTGAYEQYF. The CDR3, as DNA: TGTGCCAGCAGCCGGGCCGGGACAGGGGCCTACGAGCAGTACTTC. The full variable domain, its missing parts supplied by reference TRBV5-4 and TRBJ2-7, is ETGVTQSPTHLIKTRGQQVTLRCSSQSGHNTVSWYQQALGQGPQFIFQYYREEENGRGNFPPRFSGLQFPNYSSELNVNALELDDSALYLCASSRAGTGAYEQYFGPGTRLTVT.

This chain links TRBV6-2 or TRBV6-3 with TRBJ1-5; no clear D. The CDR3 sequence is 14 residues long. V dropped 4 bases and J dropped 7 bases, with 14 bases sitting between them. Germline V gives CDR1 MNHEY, CDR2 SVGEGT. The CDR3 here is CASSLLTGSQPQHF. CDR3 DNA sequence: TGTGCCAGCAGTTTACTCACTGGGAGCCAGCCCCAGCATTTT.